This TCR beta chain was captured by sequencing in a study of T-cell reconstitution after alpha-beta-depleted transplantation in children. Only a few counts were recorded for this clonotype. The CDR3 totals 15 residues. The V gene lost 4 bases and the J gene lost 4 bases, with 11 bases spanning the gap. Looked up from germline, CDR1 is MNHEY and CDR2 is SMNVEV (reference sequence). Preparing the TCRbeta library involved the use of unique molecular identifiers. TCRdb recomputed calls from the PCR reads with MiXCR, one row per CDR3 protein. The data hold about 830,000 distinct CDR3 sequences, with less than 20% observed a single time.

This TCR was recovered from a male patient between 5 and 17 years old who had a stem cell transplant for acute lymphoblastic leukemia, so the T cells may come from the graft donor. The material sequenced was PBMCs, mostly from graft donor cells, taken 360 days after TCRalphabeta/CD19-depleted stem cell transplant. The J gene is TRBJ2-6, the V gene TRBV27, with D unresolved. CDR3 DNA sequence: TGTGCCAGCAGTTCGCCAGTAGCCGGGGCCAACGTCCTGACTTTC. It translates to CASSSPVAGANVLTF.